Given below is one T cell receptor (beta chain) in context. Its specificity is unknown. This specimen belongs to a study of cytomegalovirus exposure and HLA in healthy donors. Background on the study: Later analysis reported that the 120 validation repertoires shared the platform of the roughly 630 first-cohort repertoires. Study-level results: It was reportedly the case that the classifier diagnosed cytomegalovirus status with high specificity and sensitivity. Generally TCR sequences proved uncommon, though certain public TCRs appeared in numerous donors. Cytomegalovirus-associated TCR beta chains were listed, numbering some 150.

Libraries were prepared by immunoSEQ multiplex PCR; TCRdb keeps only in-frame clonotypes and omits some of them. The sample contains roughly 330,000 clones, about 85% of which appear only once. This clonotype originated in a woman between 25 and 40 years old in good health and CMV-seropositive. Specimen: PBMCs.

Here the CDR3 DNA reads TGCGCCAGCAGCGTCGCTAGCGGGGTCTACGAGCAGTACTTC. This translates into CASSVASGVYEQYF. The genes are TRBV5-1 and TRBJ2-7, with 9 bases lining up with TRBD2. V gave up 4 bases and J gave up 3 bases; unmatched junction bases: 5. Per the germline V gene, CDR1 is SGHRS and CDR2 is YFSETQ. The CDR3 extends over 14 amino acids. The full variable domain, completed using reference TRBV5-1 and TRBJ2-7, is KAGVTQTPRYLIKTRGQQVTLSCSPISGHRSVSWYQQTPGQGLQFLFEYFSETQRNKGNFPGRFSGRQFSNSRSEMNVSTLELGDSALYLCASSVASGVYEQYFGPGTRLTVT.